This T cell receptor (beta chain) originates from a study of blood T cell repertoires in COVID-19 (dated by TCRdb to about 2020). Notes on the research overall: The collaborator samples originated in the United States, Italy and Spain and spanned the acute and convalescent phases of COVID-19. A freely available public database, intended as a resource for researchers studying the immune response to SARS-CoV-2, is where the repertoires were released. The samples were drawn from the first 160 participants of the ongoing ImmuneRACE study and from some 1,300 subjects provided by 6 global collaborators. Where available, HLA class I and class II types were taken from metadata supplied by the sample provider and were not determined by assay-based typing. The material from the prospective study consisted of cDNA or gDNA derived from T cells, B-cell-depleted T cells, or PBMCs. Deeply sampled blood TCRbeta repertoires from subjects exposed to, actively infected with, or recovered from COVID-19 were included in the dataset. Sample metadata almost always included a de-identified subject ID, COVID-19 status, age in years and sex.

The germline V gene (reference sequence) supplies CDR1 LNHDA and CDR2 SQIVND. The CDR3 contains 15 residues, cysteine and phenylalanine counted. The CDR3 DNA has 45 bases and is translated from base 1. V lost 7 bases and J lost 8 bases, and the count of bases not matched to a germline gene is 12. A second Seattle source provided samples from volunteer blood donors who had recovered from COVID-19. Collaborating institutions collected whole blood in K2EDTA tubes following their own protocols. For TCRbeta analysis, collaborators shipped samples as frozen whole blood, isolated PBMCs, or DNA extracted from either of those sample types. Study-level results and caveats: The amount of clinical and demographic metadata varied by source and participant and was provided uncurated.

The immunoSEQ Assay, a bias-controlled multiplex PCR, was used to amplify TCRbeta CDR3 regions from genomic DNA. On the authors' methods: The number of nucleated cells in each sample was estimated by amplification of reference gene primers within the assay. To quantify the absolute abundance of each unique TCRbeta CDR3 rearrangement, sequence reads were collapsed and filtered. For each sample, productive Simpson clonality was calculated as the square root of Simpson's diversity index across productive rearrangements. TCRdb took this table from immuneACCESS and kept in-frame rearrangements with V and J called. Such tables lack part of the clones; where checked against another copy, unresolved V genes explain under half of the gap, and the rest is unexplained. D and trimming come from the DNA, and the V and J calls and clone size come from that table. A total of 280,000 or so clones appear in this sample, approximately 83% of them only once. The top ten clonotypes cover over 8.5% of the sample.

This clone is classified as medium-sized (0.01 to 0.1%). Its antigen is currently not known. One base away there is no much larger clone; base qualities are not given. This TCR was recovered from a woman in her 50s who had recovered from COVID-19. The sample consisted of peripheral blood. The chain is assembled from TRBV19 and TRBJ2-1, with 9 bases aligning to TRBD2. CDR3 sequence: CASKTTSGDFYEQFF. The DNA is TGTGCCAGTAAAACGACTAGCGGTGACTTCTATGAGCAGTTCTTC.